This T cell receptor beta chain was retrieved from a study of primary melanoma T cells and metastatic recurrence. Study as a whole: Primary melanomas here were stage T2 to T4, over 1 mm thick.

TCRdb's copy holds only in-frame clones and misses some; the assay was immunoSEQ multiplex PCR. The table records 200 to 300 clones, roughly nine tenths of them present only once. The CDR3 covers 15 residues. V was clipped by 0 bases and J by 4 bases, with 13 bases between them. Looked up from germline, CDR1 is SGDLS and CDR2 is YYNGEE. With regard to this clone: What it binds is not known.

Study-wide points: T-cell fraction over 20% seemed protective regardless of ulceration or nodes. Combined with tumor thickness, T-cell fraction reportedly beat other histopathological additions. Suggested, not shown: primary melanomas can contain effective antitumor T cells.

The chain is built from TRBV9 and TRBJ1-1; D gene unclear. The sample was melanoma tumor tissue. The sequence was obtained from a human donor with melanoma. CDR3 loop: CASSVESGVGTEAFF. The CDR3 DNA reads TGTGCCAGCAGCGTAGAGTCCGGGGTGGGCACTGAAGCTTTCTTT.